Listed below are T cell receptor beta chains from one sample, sequenced in a study of T cells in Graves' hyperthyroidism and ophthalmopathy. TCRdb processed the multiplex PCR reads anew with MiXCR; each CDR3 protein has one entry. The sample has 200,000 to 250,000 distinct CDR3 sequences, over 15% seen once. Sequencing was done on a sample of blood. These receptors originate from a woman aged 18 to 35 with Graves' ophthalmopathy. Both conserved end residues are part of each CDR3. D genes are given only for firm matches. Some rows mark clone size as missing; the rest say once, few, many or name a class of expanded clone.

v_gene,abundance,j_gene,d_gene,CDR3aa,CDR3nt
TRBV7-9,many,TRBJ2-3,TRBD2,CASTGLEAGGDTQYF,TGTGCCAGCACCGGACTGGAGGCGGGGGGAGATACGCAGTATTTT
TRBV7-2,many,TRBJ1-2,.,CASSLEKGLGGYTF,TGTGCCAGCAGCTTAGAGAAGGGGCTTGGGGGCTACACCTTC
TRBV5-5,few,TRBJ2-5,.,CASSLDYGTKGWGFQETQYF,TGTGCCAGCAGCTTAGATTACGGGACAAAGGGATGGGGGTTCCAAGAGACCCAGTACTTC
TRBV6-1,many,TRBJ2-3,TRBD2,CATDMTSGRADTQYF,TGTGCCACCGATATGACTAGCGGGAGGGCCGATACGCAGTATTTT
TRBV7-2,.,TRBJ2-1,.,CASSLAVRNEQFF,TGTGCCAGCAGCTTAGCGGTCCGCAATGAGCAGTTCTTC
TRBV25-1,many,TRBJ2-1,TRBD1,CASSDGQGAINEQFF,TGTGCCAGCAGTGATGGACAGGGGGCGATCAATGAGCAGTTCTTC
TRBV5-1,many,TRBJ1-2,TRBD1,CASSLQGANYGYTF,TGCGCCAGCAGCTTGCAGGGGGCCAACTATGGCTACACCTTC
TRBV19,.,TRBJ1-6,.,CASSISQGSSPLHF,TGTGCCAGTAGTATATCCCAGGGTAGCTCACCCCTCCACTTT
TRBV19,.,TRBJ2-4,TRBD2,CASSIAGRAKNIQYF,TGTGCCAGTAGCATAGCGGGGCGGGCCAAAAACATTCAGTACTTC
TRBV28,many,TRBJ2-7,.,CASSSAPVSYEQYF,TGTGCCAGCAGTTCTGCACCCGTCTCCTACGAGCAGTACTTC